This T cell receptor beta chain was sequenced for a study of beta chain features in type 1 diabetes. Study as a whole: Examination spanned about 99 million sorted cells from all samples.

The whole isolated RNA underwent reverse transcription, so sequencing captured expressed TCRB transcripts. Sequencing used immunoSEQ multiplex PCR; TCRdb keeps in-frame clones, though not all of them. The sample lists a few hundred thousand clones; about 20% were seen once. Study-level findings and limits: It was among patients, rather than healthy donors, that naive, central memory and Treg TCRB repertoires appeared more similar. There was a possibility that cDNA sequencing over-represented cells with high TCR expression.

CDR3 length: 14 residues. Germline lookup yields CDR1 SGHDT and CDR2 YYEEEE. Between the trimmed V and J ends, which lost 4 bases and 2 bases, there was a span of 12 bases. Worth noting for this clone: Antigen: not known.

This clonotype was obtained from a woman between 18 and 29 years old in good health. The V call is TRBV5-6, the J call TRBJ2-5; D is perhaps TRBD2 (6 bases). The sequencing input was naive CD4+ T cells from blood. The CDR3 protein is CASSLRDLQETQYF. As DNA, the CDR3 is TGTGCCAGCAGCCTCCGGGACTTACAAGAGACCCAGTACTTC.